The source of this T cell receptor beta chain is a study of T cells in tuberculosis. Study background: The T cells targeted glucose monomycolate, a mycobacterial lipid, via CD1B. A South African cohort included IGRA-negative adolescents, latently infected IGRA-positive adolescents and adults with active tuberculosis. Whole-study results and caveats: Cases with active tuberculosis were adults, while controls were adolescents.

Clones were sequenced by immunoSEQ multiplex PCR, and TCRdb holds only the in-frame ones, with some missing. The data contain 25,000 to 35,000 clones, less than 97% of them singletons. Germline V CDR1 and CDR2: KGHSH, LQKENI. Trimming removed 3 bases from V and 5 bases from J; junction bases left unmatched: 12. This CDR3 comprises 16 residues. As to this clone: The target antigen is unknown.

The sample consisted of PBMCs. The receptor was derived from a donor aged 10 to 29 with latent tuberculosis or without tuberculosis infection. J is TRBJ1-2 and V is TRBV18; 7 bases agree with TRBD1. The CDR3 loop is CASSPGQDDPNYGYTF. DNA for the CDR3: TGTGCCAGCTCACCTGGACAGGACGATCCAAATTATGGCTACACCTTC.